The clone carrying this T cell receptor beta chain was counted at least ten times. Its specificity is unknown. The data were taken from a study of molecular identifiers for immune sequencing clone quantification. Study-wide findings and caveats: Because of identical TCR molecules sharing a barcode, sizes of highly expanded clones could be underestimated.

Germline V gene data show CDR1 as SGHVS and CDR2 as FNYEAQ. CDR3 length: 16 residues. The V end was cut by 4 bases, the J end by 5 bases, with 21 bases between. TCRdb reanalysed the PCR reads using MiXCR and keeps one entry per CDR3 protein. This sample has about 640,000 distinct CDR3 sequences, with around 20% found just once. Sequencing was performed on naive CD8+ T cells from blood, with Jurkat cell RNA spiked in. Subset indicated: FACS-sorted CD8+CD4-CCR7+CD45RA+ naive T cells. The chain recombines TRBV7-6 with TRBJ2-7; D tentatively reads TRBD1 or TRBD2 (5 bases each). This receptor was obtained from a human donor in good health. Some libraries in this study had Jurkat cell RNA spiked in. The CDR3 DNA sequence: TGTGCCAGCAGCTCCCAGGGACCTTTTGTCGACCACGAGCAGTACTTC. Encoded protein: CASSSQGPFVDHEQYF.